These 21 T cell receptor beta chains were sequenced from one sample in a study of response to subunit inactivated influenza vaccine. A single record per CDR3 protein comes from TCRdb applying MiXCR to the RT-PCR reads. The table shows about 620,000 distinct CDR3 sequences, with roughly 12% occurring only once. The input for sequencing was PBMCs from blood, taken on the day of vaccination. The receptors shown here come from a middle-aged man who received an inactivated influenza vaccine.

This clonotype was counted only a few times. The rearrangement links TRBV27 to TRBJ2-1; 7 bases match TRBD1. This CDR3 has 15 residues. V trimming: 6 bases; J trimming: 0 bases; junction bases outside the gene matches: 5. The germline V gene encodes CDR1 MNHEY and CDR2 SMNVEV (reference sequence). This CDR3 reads CASRSGTVSYNEQFF. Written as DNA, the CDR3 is TGTGCCAGCAGGTCCGGGACAGTCTCCTACAATGAGCAGTTCTTC.

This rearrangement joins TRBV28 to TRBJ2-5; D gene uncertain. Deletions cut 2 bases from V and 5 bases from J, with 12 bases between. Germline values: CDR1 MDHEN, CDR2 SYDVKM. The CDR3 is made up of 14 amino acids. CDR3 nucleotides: TGTGCCAGCAGTTTACCCTCCCTATTGGAGACCCAGTACTTC. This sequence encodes CASSLPSLLETQYF.

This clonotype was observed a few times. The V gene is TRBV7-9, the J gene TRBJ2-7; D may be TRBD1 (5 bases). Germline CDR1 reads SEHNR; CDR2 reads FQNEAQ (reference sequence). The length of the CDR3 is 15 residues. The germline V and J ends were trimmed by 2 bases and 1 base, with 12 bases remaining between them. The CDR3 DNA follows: TGTGCCAGCAGCTTACAGGGTGCCCTATCCTACGAGCAGTACTTC. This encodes CASSLQGALSYEQYF.

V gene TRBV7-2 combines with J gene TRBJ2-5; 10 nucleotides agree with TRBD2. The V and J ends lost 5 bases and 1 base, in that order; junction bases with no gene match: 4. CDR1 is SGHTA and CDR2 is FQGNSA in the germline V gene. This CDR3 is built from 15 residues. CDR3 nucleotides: TGTGCCAGCAGCCTGACTAGCGGGCCCCAAGAGACCCAGTACTTC. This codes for CASSLTSGPQETQYF.

Here the CDR3 DNA reads TGCAGTGCTTATAATAGCGGGAGAAAAGATACGCAGTATTTT. It codes for CSAYNSGRKDTQYF. The genes are TRBV20-1 and TRBJ2-3; 9 bases map to TRBD2. CDR3 length equals 14 residues. V was pared by 5 bases and J by 5 bases, with 8 bases of the junction left unmatched. Looked up from germline, CDR1 is DFQATT and CDR2 is SNEGSKA (reference sequence).

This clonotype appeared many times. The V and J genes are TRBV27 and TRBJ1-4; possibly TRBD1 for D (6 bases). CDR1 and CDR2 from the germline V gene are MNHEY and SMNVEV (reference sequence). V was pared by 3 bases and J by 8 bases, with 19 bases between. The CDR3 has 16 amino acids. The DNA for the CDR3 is TGTGCCAGCAGTTTCGGAGGGGGGAGGGTCGACGAAAAACTGTTTTTT. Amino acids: CASSFGGGRVDEKLFF. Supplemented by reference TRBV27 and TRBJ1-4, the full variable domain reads EAQVTQNPRYLITVTGKKLTVTCSQNMNHEYMSWYRQDPGLGLRQIYYSMNVEVTDKGDVPEGYKVSRKEKRNFPLILESPSPNQTSLYFCASSFGGGRVDEKLFFGSGTQLSVL.

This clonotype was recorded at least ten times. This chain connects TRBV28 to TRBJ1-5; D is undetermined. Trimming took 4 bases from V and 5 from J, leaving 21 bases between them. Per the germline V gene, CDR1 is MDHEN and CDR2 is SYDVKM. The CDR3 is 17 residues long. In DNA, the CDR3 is TGTGCCAGCAGTTCCTACGACACCGACTTGGGCGATCAGCCCCAGCATTTT. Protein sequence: CASSSYDTDLGDQPQHF.

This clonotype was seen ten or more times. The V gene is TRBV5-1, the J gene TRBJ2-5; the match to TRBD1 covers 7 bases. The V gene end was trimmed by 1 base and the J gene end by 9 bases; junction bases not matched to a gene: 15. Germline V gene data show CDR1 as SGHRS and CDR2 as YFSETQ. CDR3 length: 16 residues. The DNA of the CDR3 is TGCGCCAGCAGCTTGACTTGGACAGGTCGTGTGTCCCCCCAGTACTTC. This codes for CASSLTWTGRVSPQYF.

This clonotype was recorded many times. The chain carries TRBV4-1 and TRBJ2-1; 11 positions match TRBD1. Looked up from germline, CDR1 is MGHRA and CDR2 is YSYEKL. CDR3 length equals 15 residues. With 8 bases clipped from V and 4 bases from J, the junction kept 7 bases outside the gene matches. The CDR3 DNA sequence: TGCGCCAGCCGGCCCGGGACAGGGGGTTACAATGAGCAGTTCTTC. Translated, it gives CASRPGTGGYNEQFF.

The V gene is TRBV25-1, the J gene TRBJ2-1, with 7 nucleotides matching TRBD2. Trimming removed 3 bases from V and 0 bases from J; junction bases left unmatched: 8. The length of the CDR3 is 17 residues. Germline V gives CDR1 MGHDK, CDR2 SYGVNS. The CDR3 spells CASSDLGGGSSYNEQFF. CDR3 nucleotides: TGTGCCAGCAGTGATCTCGGCGGGGGAAGCTCCTACAATGAGCAGTTCTTC.

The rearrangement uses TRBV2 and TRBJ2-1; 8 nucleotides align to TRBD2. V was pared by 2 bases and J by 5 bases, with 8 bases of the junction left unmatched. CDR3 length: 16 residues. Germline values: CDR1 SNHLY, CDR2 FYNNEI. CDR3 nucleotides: TGTGCCAGCAGTGAAAGGCGGCTAGCGGGCAACAATGAGCAGTTCTTC. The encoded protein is CASSERRLAGNNEQFF.

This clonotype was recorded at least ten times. CDR3 nucleotide sequence: TGTGCCAGCAGCCAAGGTGGGAACAGGGCGGTTGAGCAGTTCTTC. It specifies CASSQGGNRAVEQFF. The chain links TRBV4-2 to TRBJ2-1; D possibly corresponds to TRBD1 (6 bases). The V end was cut by 1 base, the J end by 9 bases, with 16 bases between. Germline CDR1 LGHNA, CDR2 YNFKEQ. This CDR3 has 15 amino acids.

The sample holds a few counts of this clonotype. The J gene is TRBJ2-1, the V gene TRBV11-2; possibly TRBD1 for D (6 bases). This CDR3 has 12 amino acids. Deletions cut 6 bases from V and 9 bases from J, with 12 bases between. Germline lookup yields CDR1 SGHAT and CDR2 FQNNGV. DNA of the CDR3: TGTGCCAGCAGAATGACAGGTCGTGAGCAGTTCTTC. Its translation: CASRMTGREQFF.

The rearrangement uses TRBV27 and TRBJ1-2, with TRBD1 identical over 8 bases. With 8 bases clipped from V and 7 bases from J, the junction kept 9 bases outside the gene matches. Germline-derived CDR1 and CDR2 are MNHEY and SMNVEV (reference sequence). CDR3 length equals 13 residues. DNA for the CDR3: TGTGCCAGCCGAGGACAGGGAAAGGGTGGCTACACCTTC. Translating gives CASRGQGKGGYTF.

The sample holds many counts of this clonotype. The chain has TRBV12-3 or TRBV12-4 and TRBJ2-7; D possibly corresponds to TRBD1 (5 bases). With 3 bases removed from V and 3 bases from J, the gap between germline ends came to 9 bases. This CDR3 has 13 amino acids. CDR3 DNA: TGTGCCAGCAGTTTTGGACACAACTACGAGCAGTACTTC. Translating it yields CASSFGHNYEQYF.

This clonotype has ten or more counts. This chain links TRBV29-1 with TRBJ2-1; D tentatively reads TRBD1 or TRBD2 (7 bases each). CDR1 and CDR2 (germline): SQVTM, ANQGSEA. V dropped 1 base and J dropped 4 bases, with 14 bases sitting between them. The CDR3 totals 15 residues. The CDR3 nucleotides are TGCAGCGTTGAAGTCCCAGGGGGGGAATACAATGAGCAGTTCTTC. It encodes CSVEVPGGEYNEQFF.

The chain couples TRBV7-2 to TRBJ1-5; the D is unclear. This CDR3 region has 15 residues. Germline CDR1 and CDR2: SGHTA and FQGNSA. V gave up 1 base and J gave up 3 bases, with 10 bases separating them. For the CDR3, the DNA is TGTGCCAGCAGCTTAGTCTTAAACGACAATCAGCCCCAGCATTTT. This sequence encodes CASSLVLNDNQPQHF.

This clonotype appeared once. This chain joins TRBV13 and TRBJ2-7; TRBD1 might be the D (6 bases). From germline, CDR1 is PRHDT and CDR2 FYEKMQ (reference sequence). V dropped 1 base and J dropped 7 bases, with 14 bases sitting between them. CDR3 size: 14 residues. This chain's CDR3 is CASSLVAQGEEQYF. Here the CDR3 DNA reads TGTGCCAGCAGCTTAGTTGCACAGGGAGAAGAGCAGTACTTC.

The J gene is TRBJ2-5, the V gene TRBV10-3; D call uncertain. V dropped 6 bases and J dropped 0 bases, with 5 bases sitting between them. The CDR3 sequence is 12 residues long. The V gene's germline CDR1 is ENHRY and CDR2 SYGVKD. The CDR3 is CAISRNQETQYF. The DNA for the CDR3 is TGTGCCATCAGCCGGAACCAAGAGACCCAGTACTTC.

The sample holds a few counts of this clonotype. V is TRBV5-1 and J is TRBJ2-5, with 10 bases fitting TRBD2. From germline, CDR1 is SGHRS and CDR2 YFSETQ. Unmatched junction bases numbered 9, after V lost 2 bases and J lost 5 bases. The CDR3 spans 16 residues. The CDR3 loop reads CASSFWPSGSTETQYF. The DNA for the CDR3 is TGCGCCAGCAGCTTCTGGCCTAGCGGGAGCACGGAGACCCAGTACTTC.

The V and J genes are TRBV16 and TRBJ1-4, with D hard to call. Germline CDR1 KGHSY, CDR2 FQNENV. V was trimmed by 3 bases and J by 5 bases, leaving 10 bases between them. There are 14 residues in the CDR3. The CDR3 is CASSHPTGNEKLFF. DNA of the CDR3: TGTGCCAGCAGCCATCCGACCGGGAATGAAAAACTGTTTTTT.